These 8 T cell receptor beta chains originate from one sample sequenced in a study of T cell changes during pregnancy in multiple sclerosis. Sequencing used immunoSEQ multiplex PCR; TCRdb keeps in-frame clones, though not all of them. The table has some 67,000 clones, 91% seen once. This specimen was peripheral blood, taken in the first trimester of pregnancy. The receptor set was obtained from a female donor with multiple sclerosis, enrolled in a pregnancy study.

This clone was recorded once. This chain's CDR3 is CASSVEGVTTEAFF. The CDR3 DNA follows: TGTGCCAGCAGTGTGGAGGGCGTGACCACTGAAGCTTTCTTT. V gene TRBV2 combines with J gene TRBJ1-1; D is ambiguous. The CDR3 contains 14 residues. Germline V lookup: CDR1 SNHLY, CDR2 FYNNEI. Trimming stripped 4 bases from V and 4 bases from J, with 13 bases between.

This rearrangement joins TRBV7-2 to TRBJ1-2; 7 bases map to TRBD1. After removal of 6 bases from V and 0 bases from J, the junction contained 4 bases not matched to a gene. Germline V gene lookup returns CDR1 SGHTA and CDR2 FQGNSA. The CDR3 is 14 residues long. CDR3 region: CASRRTGTNYGYTF. The CDR3 nucleotides are TGTGCCAGCAGAAGGACAGGCACTAACTATGGCTACACCTTC.

The chain has TRBV18 and TRBJ2-1; D may be TRBD2 (5 bases). CDR3 length equals 14 residues. From germline, CDR1 is KGHSH and CDR2 LQKENI. V lost 1 base, J lost 12 bases, and 16 bases lay in between. The CDR3 DNA sequence: TGTGCCAGCTCACCACGAGACTACGAGGGTCGGCAGTTCTTC. This sequence encodes CASSPRDYEGRQFF.

The chain uses TRBV6-5 and TRBJ2-3; the match to TRBD1 covers 8 bases. CDR1 is MNHEY, CDR2 SVGAGI, per germline. The junction had 3 bases not matched to a gene; V was cut back by 0 bases and J by 4 bases. The CDR3 runs 15 residues. CDR3 in amino acids: CASSYSTGEADTQYF. CDR3 coding DNA: TGTGCCAGCAGTTACTCGACAGGGGAGGCAGATACGCAGTATTTT.

V is TRBV7-3 and J is TRBJ2-2; D might be TRBD1 (5 bases). This CDR3 is 14 amino acids long. Trimming pared 5 bases from V and 7 bases from J, leaving 14 bases between. The V gene's germline CDR1 is SGHTA and CDR2 FQGTGA. CDR3 DNA: TGTGCCAGCAGCAGGGGCCGTGATGGCGGGGAGCTGTTTTTT. Its translation is CASSRGRDGGELFF. The entire variable domain, with the rest obtained from reference TRBV7-3 and TRBJ2-2, is as follows: GAGVSQTPSNKVTEKGKYVELRCDPISGHTALYWYRQSLGQGPEFLIYFQGTGAADDSGLPNDRFFAVRPEGSVSTLKIQRTERGDSAVYLCASSRGRDGGELFFGEGSRLTVL.

The V gene is TRBV4-1, the J gene TRBJ2-1; 16 bases match TRBD2. Germline V gives CDR1 MGHRA, CDR2 YSYEKL. Trimming cost V 3 bases and J 7 bases; bases outside gene matches: 12. CDR3 length equals 19 residues. The CDR3 loop is CASSHPGLAGGPGRNEQFF. In nucleotides, the CDR3 is TGCGCCAGCAGCCACCCGGGACTAGCGGGAGGGCCTGGACGGAATGAGCAGTTCTTC.

The V gene is TRBV15, the J gene TRBJ2-5, with TRBD1 matching over 10 bases. The J segment lost 3 bases and the V segment lost 1 base, leaving 2 bases of the junction unmatched. Germline CDR1 is LNHNV and CDR2 is YYDKDF (reference sequence). This CDR3 region has 15 residues. DNA of the CDR3: TGTGCCACCAGCAGAGGGGACAGGGGAGAAGAGACCCAGTACTTC. This sequence encodes CATSRGDRGEETQYF.

The chain is built from TRBV15 and TRBJ2-1, with 9 bases that match TRBD2. The CDR3 totals 15 residues. In germline, CDR1 is LNHNV, CDR2 YYDKDF (reference sequence). The V and J ends lost 6 bases and 4 bases, in that order; junction bases with no gene match: 7. CDR3 in amino acids: CATSLLGLAYNEQFF. CDR3 coding DNA: TGTGCCACCAGTCTTTTGGGACTAGCTTACAATGAGCAGTTCTTC.